The entry below gives a single T cell receptor beta chain sequence along with its context. Its antigen is as yet unknown. This sample was included in a study of STAT5B mutations in CD4+ large granular lymphocyte leukemia. Overall study: Among healthy donors, a particular HLA allele went with more CDR3 'QG' motifs. Study-level points and caveats: Patient CD4-sorted repertoires looked more clonal than healthy CD4+ repertoires, even without putative leukemic clones. Compared with healthy controls (2/35), patient top clones favored TRBV06 (8/27).

This was a survey-level run. Repertoires were generated with immunoSEQ multiplex PCR, while TCRdb's copy carries only in-frame clones and drops some. This table holds some 33,000 clones, 60% to 80% found once. Looked up from germline, CDR1 is MNHNY and CDR2 is SVGAGI (reference sequence). The CDR3 runs 15 residues. The V and J ends lost 1 base and 6 bases respectively, with 12 bases between them. The sequence derives from a human donor in good health. The specimen sequenced was CD4+ T cells from blood buffy coats. The chain recombines TRBV6-6 with TRBJ1-4, with a possible D match to TRBD1 (5 bases). CDR3 sequence reads: CASSYYAGGDEKLFF. The DNA of the CDR3 is TGTGCCAGCAGTTACTATGCGGGGGGGGATGAAAAACTGTTTTTT.